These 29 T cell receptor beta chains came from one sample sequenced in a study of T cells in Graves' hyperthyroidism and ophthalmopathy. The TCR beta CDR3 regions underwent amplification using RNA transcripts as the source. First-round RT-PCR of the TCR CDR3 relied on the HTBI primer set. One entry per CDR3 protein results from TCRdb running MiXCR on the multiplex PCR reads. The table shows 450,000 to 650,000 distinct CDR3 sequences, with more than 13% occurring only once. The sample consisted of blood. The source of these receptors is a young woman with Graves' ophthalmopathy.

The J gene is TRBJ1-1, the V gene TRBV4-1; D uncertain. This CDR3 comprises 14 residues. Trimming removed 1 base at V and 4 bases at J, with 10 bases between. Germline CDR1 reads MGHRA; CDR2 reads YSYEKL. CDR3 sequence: CASSQVGEGTEAFF. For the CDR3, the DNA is TGCGCCAGCAGCCAAGTCGGGGAGGGCACTGAAGCTTTCTTT.

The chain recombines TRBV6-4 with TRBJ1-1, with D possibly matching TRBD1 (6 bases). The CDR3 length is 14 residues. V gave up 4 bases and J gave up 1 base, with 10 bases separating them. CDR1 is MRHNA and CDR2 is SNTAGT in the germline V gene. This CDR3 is CASSVGAWNTEAFF. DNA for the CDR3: TGTGCCAGCAGTGTGGGGGCGTGGAACACTGAAGCTTTCTTT.

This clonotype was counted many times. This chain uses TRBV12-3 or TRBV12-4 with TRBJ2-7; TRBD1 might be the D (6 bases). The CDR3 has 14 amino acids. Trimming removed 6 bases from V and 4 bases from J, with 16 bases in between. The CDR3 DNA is TGTGCCAGCAGGCCGGGACACCAGGCTTACGAGCAGTACTTC. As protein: CASRPGHQAYEQYF.

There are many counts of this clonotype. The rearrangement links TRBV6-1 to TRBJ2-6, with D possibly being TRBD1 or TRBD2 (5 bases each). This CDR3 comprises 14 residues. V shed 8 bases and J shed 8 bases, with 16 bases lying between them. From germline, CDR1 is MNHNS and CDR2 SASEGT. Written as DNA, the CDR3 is TGTGCCAGCGGTGGGACCCCGACTCCCAACGTCCTGACTTTC. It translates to CASGGTPTPNVLTF.

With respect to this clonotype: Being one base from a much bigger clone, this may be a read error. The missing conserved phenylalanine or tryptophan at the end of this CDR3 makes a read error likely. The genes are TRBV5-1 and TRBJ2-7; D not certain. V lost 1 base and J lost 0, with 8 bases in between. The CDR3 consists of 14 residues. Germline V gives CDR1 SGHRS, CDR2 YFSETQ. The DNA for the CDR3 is TGCGCCAGCAGCTTGACGGCGAACTCCTACGAGCAGTACCTC. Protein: CASSLTANSYEQYL.

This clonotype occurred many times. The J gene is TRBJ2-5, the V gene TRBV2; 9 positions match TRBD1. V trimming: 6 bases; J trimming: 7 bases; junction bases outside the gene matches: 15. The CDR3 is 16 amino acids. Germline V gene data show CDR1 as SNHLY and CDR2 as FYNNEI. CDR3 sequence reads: CASSSGQGGESRTQYF. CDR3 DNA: TGTGCCAGCAGCTCGGGACAGGGCGGGGAGAGTCGGACCCAGTACTTC.

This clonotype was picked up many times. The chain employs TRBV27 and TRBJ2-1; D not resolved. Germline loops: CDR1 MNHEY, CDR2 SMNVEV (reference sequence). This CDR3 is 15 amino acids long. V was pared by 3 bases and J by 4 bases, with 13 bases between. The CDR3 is CASSFSTLLYNEQFF. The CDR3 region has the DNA TGTGCCAGCAGTTTCTCGACATTATTATACAATGAGCAGTTCTTC.

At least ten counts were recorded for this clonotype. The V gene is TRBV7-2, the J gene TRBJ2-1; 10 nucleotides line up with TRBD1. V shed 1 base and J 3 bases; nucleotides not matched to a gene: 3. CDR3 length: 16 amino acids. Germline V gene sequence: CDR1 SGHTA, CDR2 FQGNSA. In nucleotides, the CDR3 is TGTGCCAGCAGCTTAGGGACAGGGGGGTACTACAATGAGCAGTTCTTC. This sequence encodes CASSLGTGGYYNEQFF.

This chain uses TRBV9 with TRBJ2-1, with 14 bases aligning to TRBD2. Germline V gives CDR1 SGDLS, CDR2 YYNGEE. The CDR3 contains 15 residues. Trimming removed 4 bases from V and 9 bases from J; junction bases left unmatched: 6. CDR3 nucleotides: TGTGCCAGCAGCCAAGGACTAGCGGGAGGATCTGAGCAGTTCTTC. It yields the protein CASSQGLAGGSEQFF.

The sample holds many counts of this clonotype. This chain's CDR3 is CATSDPGDRDTQYF. The CDR3 coding sequence is TGTGCCACCAGTGATCCAGGGGACAGGGATACGCAGTATTTT. J is TRBJ2-3 and V is TRBV24-1; 8 bases line up with TRBD1. The ends lost 3 bases at V and 6 bases at J; junction bases unmatched: 4. The CDR3 totals 14 residues. CDR1 and CDR2 from the germline V gene are KGHDR and SFDVKD.

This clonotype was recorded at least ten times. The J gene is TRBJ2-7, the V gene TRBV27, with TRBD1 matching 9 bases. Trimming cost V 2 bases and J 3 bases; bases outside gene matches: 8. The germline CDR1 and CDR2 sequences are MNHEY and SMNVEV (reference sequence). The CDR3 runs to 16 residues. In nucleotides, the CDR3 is TGTGCCAGCAGTTTACTGGGACAGGGAGACTTCTACGAGCAGTACTTC. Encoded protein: CASSLLGQGDFYEQYF.

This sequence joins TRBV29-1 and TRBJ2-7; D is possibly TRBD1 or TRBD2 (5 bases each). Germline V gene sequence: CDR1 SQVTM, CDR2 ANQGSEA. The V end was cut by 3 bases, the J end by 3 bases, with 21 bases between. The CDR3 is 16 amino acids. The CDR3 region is CSVESARATGGYEQYF. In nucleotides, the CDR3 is TGCAGCGTTGAGAGTGCCCGGGCCACAGGAGGCTACGAGCAGTACTTC.

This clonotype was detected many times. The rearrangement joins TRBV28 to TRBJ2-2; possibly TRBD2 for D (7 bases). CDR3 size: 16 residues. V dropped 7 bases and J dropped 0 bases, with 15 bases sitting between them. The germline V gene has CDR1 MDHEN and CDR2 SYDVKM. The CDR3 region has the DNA TGTGCCAGCACCGGAGGGGGGGGCTCGAACACCGGGGAGCTGTTTTTT. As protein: CASTGGGGSNTGELFF.

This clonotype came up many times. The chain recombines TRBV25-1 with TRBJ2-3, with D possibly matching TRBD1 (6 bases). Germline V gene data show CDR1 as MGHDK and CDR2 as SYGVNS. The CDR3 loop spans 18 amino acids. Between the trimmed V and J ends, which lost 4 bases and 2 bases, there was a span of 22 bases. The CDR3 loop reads CASSVPGPRGSNTDTQYF. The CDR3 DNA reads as TGTGCCAGCAGTGTACCGGGACCGAGGGGGTCAAACACAGATACGCAGTATTTT.

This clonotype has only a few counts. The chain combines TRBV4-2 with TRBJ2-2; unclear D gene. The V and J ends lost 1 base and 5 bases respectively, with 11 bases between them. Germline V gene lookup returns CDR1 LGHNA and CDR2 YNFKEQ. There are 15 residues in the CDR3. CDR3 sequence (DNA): TGTGCCAGCAGCCAAGCCGAAGGTGGAACCGGGGAGCTGTTTTTT. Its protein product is CASSQAEGGTGELFF.

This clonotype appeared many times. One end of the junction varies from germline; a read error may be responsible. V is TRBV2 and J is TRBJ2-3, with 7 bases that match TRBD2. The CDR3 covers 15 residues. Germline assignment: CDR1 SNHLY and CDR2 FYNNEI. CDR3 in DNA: TGTGCCAGCAGCGAAGGGCGGGAGTATCCAGATACGCAGTATTTT. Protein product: CASSEGREYPDTQYF.

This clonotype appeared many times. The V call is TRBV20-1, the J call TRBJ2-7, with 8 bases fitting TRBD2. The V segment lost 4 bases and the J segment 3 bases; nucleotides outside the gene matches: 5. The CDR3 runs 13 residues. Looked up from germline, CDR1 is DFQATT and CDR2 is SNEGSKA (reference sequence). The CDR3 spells CSATLAADYEQYF. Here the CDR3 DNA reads TGCAGTGCTACACTAGCGGCAGACTACGAGCAGTACTTC.

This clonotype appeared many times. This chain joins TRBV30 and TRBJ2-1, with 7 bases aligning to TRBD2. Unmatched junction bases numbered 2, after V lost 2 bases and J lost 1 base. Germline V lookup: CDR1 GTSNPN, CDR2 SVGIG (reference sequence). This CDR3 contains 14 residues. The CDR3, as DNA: TGTGCCTGGAGTAAAGCGGGATCCTACAATGAGCAGTTCTTC. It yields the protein CAWSKAGSYNEQFF. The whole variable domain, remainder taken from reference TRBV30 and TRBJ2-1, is SQTIHQWPATLVQPVGSPLSLECTVEGTSNPNLYWYRQAAGRGLQLLFYSVGIGQISSEVPQNLSASRPQDRQFILSSKKLLLSDSGFYLCAWSKAGSYNEQFFGPGTRLTVL.

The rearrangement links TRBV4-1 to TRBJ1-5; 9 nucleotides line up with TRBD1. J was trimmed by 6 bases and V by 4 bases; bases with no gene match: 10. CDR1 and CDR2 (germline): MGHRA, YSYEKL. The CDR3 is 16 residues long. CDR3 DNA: TGCGCCAGCAGCCCGGGACCGACAGGGGGTTTTCAGCCCCAGCATTTT. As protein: CASSPGPTGGFQPQHF.

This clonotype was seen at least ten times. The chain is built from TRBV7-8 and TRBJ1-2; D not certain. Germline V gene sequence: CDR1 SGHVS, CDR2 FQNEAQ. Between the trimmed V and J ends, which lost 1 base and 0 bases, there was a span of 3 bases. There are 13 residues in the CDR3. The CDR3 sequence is CASSLVPNYGYTF. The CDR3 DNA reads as TGTGCCAGCAGCTTAGTCCCTAACTATGGCTACACCTTC. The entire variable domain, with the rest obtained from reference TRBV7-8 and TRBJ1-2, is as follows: GAGVSQSPRYKVAKRGQDVALRCDPISGHVSLFWYQQALGQGPEFLTYFQNEAQLDKSGLPSDRFFAERPEGSVSTLKIQRTQQEDSAVYLCASSLVPNYGYTFGSGTRLTVV.

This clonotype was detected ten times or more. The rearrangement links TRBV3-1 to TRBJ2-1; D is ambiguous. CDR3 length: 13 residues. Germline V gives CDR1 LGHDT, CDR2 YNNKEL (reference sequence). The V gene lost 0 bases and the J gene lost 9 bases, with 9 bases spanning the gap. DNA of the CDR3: TGTGCCAGCAGCCAAGATAGTCTATCTGAGCAGTTCTTC. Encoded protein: CASSQDSLSEQFF.

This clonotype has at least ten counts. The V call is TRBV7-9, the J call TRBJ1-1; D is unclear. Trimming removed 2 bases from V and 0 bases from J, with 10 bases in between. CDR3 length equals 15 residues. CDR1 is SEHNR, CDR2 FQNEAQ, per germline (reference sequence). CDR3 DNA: TGTGCCAGCAGCTTAATTGAACGTCTGAACACTGAAGCTTTCTTT. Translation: CASSLIERLNTEAFF.

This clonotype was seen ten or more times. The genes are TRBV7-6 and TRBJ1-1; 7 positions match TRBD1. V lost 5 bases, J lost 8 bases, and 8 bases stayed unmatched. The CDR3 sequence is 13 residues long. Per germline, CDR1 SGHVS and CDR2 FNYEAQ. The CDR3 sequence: CASSPQVRGEAFF. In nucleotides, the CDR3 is TGTGCCAGCAGCCCCCAAGTCAGGGGGGAAGCTTTCTTT.

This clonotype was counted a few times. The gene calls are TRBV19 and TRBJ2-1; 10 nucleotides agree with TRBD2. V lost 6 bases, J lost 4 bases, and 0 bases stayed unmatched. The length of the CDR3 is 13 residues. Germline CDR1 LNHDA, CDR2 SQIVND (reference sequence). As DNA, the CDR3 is TGTGCCAGTAGAGCGGGAGGGTACAATGAGCAGTTCTTC. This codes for CASRAGGYNEQFF.

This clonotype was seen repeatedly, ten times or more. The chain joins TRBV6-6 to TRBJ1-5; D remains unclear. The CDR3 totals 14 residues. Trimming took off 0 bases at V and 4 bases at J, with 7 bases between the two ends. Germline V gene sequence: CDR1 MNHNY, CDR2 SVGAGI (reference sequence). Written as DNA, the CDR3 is TGTGCCAGCAGTTACTCGAGCCTTAATCAGCCCCAGCATTTT. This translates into CASSYSSLNQPQHF.

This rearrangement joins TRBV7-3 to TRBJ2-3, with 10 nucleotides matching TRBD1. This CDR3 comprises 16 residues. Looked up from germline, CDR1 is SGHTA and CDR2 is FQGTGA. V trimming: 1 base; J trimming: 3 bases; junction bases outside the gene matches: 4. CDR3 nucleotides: TGTGCCAGCAGCTTAAAAAGGACAGGGGGGACAGATACGCAGTATTTT. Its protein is CASSLKRTGGTDTQYF.

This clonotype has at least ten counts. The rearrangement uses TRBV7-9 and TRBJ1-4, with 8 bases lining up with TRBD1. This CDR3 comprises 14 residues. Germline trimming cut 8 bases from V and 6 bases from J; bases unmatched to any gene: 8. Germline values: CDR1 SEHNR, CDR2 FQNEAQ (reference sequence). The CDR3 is CASSPGTGDEKLFF. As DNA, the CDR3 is TGTGCCAGCTCACCCGGGACAGGAGATGAAAAACTGTTTTTT.

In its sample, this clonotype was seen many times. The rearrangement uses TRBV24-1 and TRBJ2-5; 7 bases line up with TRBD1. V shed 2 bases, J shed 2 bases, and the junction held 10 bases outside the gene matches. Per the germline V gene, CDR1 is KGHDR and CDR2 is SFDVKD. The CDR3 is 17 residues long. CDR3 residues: CATSDSTGVWGQETQYF. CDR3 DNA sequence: TGTGCCACCAGTGATTCTACAGGGGTATGGGGGCAAGAGACCCAGTACTTC.

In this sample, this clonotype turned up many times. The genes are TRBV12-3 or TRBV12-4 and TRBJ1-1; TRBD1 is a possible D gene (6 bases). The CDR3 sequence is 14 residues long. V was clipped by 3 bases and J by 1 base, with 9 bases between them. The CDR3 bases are TGTGCCAGCAGTTTGAAGGGGGGGAACACTGAAGCTTTCTTT. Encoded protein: CASSLKGGNTEAFF.